This is a list of T cell receptor beta chains from one sample in a study of CD8 T cells in Susac syndrome. TCRdb re-called the immunoSEQ multiplex PCR reads with MiXCR, one entry per CDR3 protein. The sample includes about 300,000 distinct CDR3 sequences, about 91% seen only once; the top ten take roughly 0.2%. The sequencing input was CD8+ T cells from PBMCs. These receptors all come from a human donor with multiple sclerosis. CDR3s include the opening cysteine and the closing phenylalanine or tryptophan. Fields, in order: J gene, D gene, clone size, V gene, CDR3 DNA, CDR3 protein. The D gene is left open where the match is weak. Clone size is stated in some rows and not others, as once, few, many or a class when expanded.

TRBJ2-1 NA NA TRBV11-2 TGTGCCAGCAGCCGAACGACCGACAATGAGCAGTTCTTC CASSRTTDNEQFF
TRBJ2-2 TRBD2 NA TRBV2 TGTGCCAGCAGTGAGCTATTTGGTAGCGGGGTGAACACCGGGGAGCTGTTTTTT CASSELFGSGVNTGELFF
TRBJ2-3 NA NA TRBV15 TGTGCCACCAGCAGAGTGGATCTAAGAGCCCCAGATACGCAGTATTTT CATSRVDLRAPDTQYF
TRBJ2-3 NA NA TRBV6-2/TRBV6-3 TGTGCCAGCAGCCCGAGGGACCTACCTACAGATACGCAGTATTTT CASSPRDLPTDTQYF
TRBJ1-6 NA NA TRBV4-3 TGCGCCAGCAGCCAAGACAGCGTGAATTCACCCCTCCACTTT CASSQDSVNSPLHF
TRBJ2-4 NA NA TRBV11-2 TGTGCCAGCAGCTCGGGAGTTCTAGCCAAAAACATTCAGTACTTC CASSSGVLAKNIQYF
TRBJ2-7 TRBD2 NA TRBV7-6 TGTGCCAGCAGCTTAGGCGGGGGGTGGGACTACGAGCAGTACTTC CASSLGGGWDYEQYF
TRBJ2-5 NA few TRBV11-2 TGTGCCAGCAGCTCGGAGGGCCCCCAAGAGACCCAGTACTTC CASSSEGPQETQYF
TRBJ1-2 NA NA TRBV7-2 TGTGCCAGCAGCAGGACTCCCTCTCCCAACTATGGCTACACCTTC CASSRTPSPNYGYTF
TRBJ2-7 TRBD1 NA TRBV4-3 TGCGCCAGCAGCCGAGGACAGGGAGACGAGCAGTACTTC CASSRGQGDEQYF
TRBJ2-7 NA NA TRBV29-1 TGCAGCGTTCCGGGGACCTACGAGCAGTACTTC CSVPGTYEQYF
TRBJ2-1 NA NA TRBV19 TGTGCCACAAGCTTCACAGGAGGGTTGTCCTACAATGAGCAGTTCTTC CATSFTGGLSYNEQFF
TRBJ2-5 NA NA TRBV11-2 TGTGCCAGCAGCCGAACACCTGCCCAAGAGACCCAGTACTTC CASSRTPAQETQYF
TRBJ1-2 NA NA TRBV11-2 TGTGCCAGCAGCTCCTCAAACCCTTATGGCTACACCTTC CASSSSNPYGYTF
TRBJ1-2 NA NA TRBV29-1 TGCAGCGTCCCCCCGGGCGAGGGAAGCGGCTACACCTTC CSVPPGEGSGYTF
TRBJ1-6 TRBD1 NA TRBV19 TGTGCCAGTACCCTCGCGACAGGGGGCAATTCACCCCTCCACTTT CASTLATGGNSPLHF
TRBJ2-5 NA NA TRBV7-2 TGTGCCAGCTTAACAGATCAAGAGACCCAGTACTTC CASLTDQETQYF
TRBJ2-2 TRBD2 NA TRBV7-8 TGTGCCAGCAGCTTCGGTCGACTAGCTGGCGGGGAGCTGTTTTTT CASSFGRLAGGELFF
TRBJ2-5 NA NA TRBV7-9 TGTGCCAGCAGCAAGGGACCCCGAGGAGAGACCCAGTACTTC CASSKGPRGETQYF
TRBJ2-5 TRBD1 NA TRBV12-3/TRBV12-4 TGTGCCAGCAGAGGGGACAGGGCAATGGGGGAGACCCAGTACTTC CASRGDRAMGETQYF
TRBJ1-5 NA few TRBV6-1 TGTGCCAGCAGAAGTAATAGCAATCAGCCCCAGCATTTT CASRSNSNQPQHF
TRBJ2-1 TRBD2 NA TRBV5-4 TGTGCCAGCAGTTCCGGGACTAGCAATGAGCAGTTCTTC CASSSGTSNEQFF
TRBJ2-7 NA NA TRBV19 TGTGCCAGTAGTGCGGCGGAATACTACGAGCAGTACTTC CASSAAEYYEQYF
TRBJ2-1 TRBD2 NA TRBV4-3 TGCGCCAGCAGCCAAGTGGGACTAGCAGAATACAATGAGCAGTTCTTC CASSQVGLAEYNEQFF
TRBJ2-7 NA NA TRBV6-1 TGTGCCAGCAGTGAAGATGGAACAGGGTCCTACGAGCAGTACTTC CASSEDGTGSYEQYF
TRBJ2-4 NA NA TRBV6-6 TGTGCCAGCAGCAGAAACAGGGACGGTAAAAACATTCAGTACTTC CASSRNRDGKNIQYF
TRBJ2-3 NA NA TRBV2 TGTGCCAGCATTGCCCGTACAGATACGCAGTATTTT CASIARTDTQYF
TRBJ2-1 TRBD2 NA TRBV9 TGTGCCAGCAGCCTCGCGGGGGAAGGGATTGAGCAGTTCTTC CASSLAGEGIEQFF
TRBJ2-5 TRBD2 once TRBV6-2/TRBV6-3 TGTGCCAGCAGTTACGGTTCGGAGCGGGGGCTCCAAGAGACCCAGTACTTC CASSYGSERGLQETQYF
TRBJ2-1 NA NA TRBV11-3 TGTGCCAGCAGTTCAGGGTTCCACAATGAGCAGTTCTTC CASSSGFHNEQFF
TRBJ2-3 TRBD1 NA TRBV10-3 TGTGCCATCAGTCCCGACAGGGGGGAAGGGACAGATACGCAGTATTTT CAISPDRGEGTDTQYF
TRBJ1-5 NA NA TRBV12-3/TRBV12-4 TGTGCCAGCAAGAGATTGGGCAATCAGCCCCAGCATTTT CASKRLGNQPQHF
TRBJ2-3 TRBD2 NA TRBV27 TGTGCCAGCAGTCCCGGGACTAGCGGGATCGCAGATACGCAGTATTTT CASSPGTSGIADTQYF
TRBJ2-5 NA NA TRBV5-4 TGTGCCAGCAGCCTCCCACCTGAAGAGACCCAGTACTTC CASSLPPEETQYF
TRBJ1-1 TRBD1 NA TRBV6-1 TGTGCCGCCTGGGACAGGGGGGGAATGAACACTGAAGCTTTCTTT CAAWDRGGMNTEAFF
TRBJ1-1 NA NA TRBV6-5 TGTGCCAGCAGTTACTCCCTCGGAGCTCTCTTT CASSYSLGALF
TRBJ2-5 NA NA TRBV27 TGTGCCAGCAGTTTAACAGGGTGGGGCCAAGAGACCCAGTACTTC CASSLTGWGQETQYF
TRBJ2-3 NA NA TRBV20-1 TGCAGTGCTAGAGGTGGGGGGGGGCGTAGGGATACGCAGTATTTT CSARGGGGRRDTQYF
TRBJ1-4 NA NA TRBV7-9 TGTGCCAGCAGCTTCCAAAGCAGCGACCCTATGGGTGGACTGTTTTTT CASSFQSSDPMGGLFF
TRBJ2-5 NA once TRBV21-1 TGTGCCAGCAGCAAAATTGGAGTTGCCCAGGAGATGGAGACCCAGTACTTC CASSKIGVAQEMETQYF
TRBJ2-1 NA NA TRBV19 TGTGCCAGTAGTCCCATAGGGGGAAATGAGCAGTTCTTC CASSPIGGNEQFF
TRBJ2-1 NA NA TRBV10-3 TGTGCCATCAGTCCCGGGTACAACCAGGGCGATGAGCAGTTCTTC CAISPGYNQGDEQFF
TRBJ2-1 TRBD2 NA TRBV12-3/TRBV12-4 TGTGCCAGCAGTAAGGGACTAGCGGGGAACAATGAGCAGTTCTTC CASSKGLAGNNEQFF
TRBJ2-2 TRBD2 NA TRBV20-1 TGCAGTGCTAGAGAAACTAGCGGGGACACCGGGGAGCTGTTTTTT CSARETSGDTGELFF
TRBJ2-5 NA NA TRBV7-9 TGTGCCAGCAGCGTTGTCGTGGGTGTCCAGTACTTC CASSVVVGVQYF
TRBJ2-7 NA NA TRBV29-1 TGCAGCGCCCTGGGACCGGACTACTTC CSALGPDYF
TRBJ2-1 TRBD1 NA TRBV16 TGTGCCAGCAGCCAATCAAACAGGGGTGAGCAGTTCTTC CASSQSNRGEQFF
TRBJ2-7 TRBD2 NA TRBV6-2/TRBV6-3 TGTGCCAGCAGCACAAAGCCCGACGGGGGGGACGAGCAGTACTTC CASSTKPDGGDEQYF
TRBJ1-1 NA NA TRBV5-1 TGCGCCAGCAGCTCCAGGGATGACACTGAAGCTTTCTTT CASSSRDDTEAFF
TRBJ1-2 TRBD1 once TRBV7-9 TGTGCCAGCAGCTTAGGGGGACAGATTAACTATGGCTACACCTTC CASSLGGQINYGYTF
TRBJ2-7 TRBD1 NA TRBV29-1 TGCAGCGTTGAAGGACAGGGCCAGGAGCAGTACTTC CSVEGQGQEQYF
TRBJ2-1 NA NA TRBV11-1 TGTGCCAGCAGCCCTCAACAGAGGGTCTGGGATGAGCAGTTCTTC CASSPQQRVWDEQFF